This T cell receptor beta chain was observed in a study of chemoradiotherapy in HPV16-positive cancers. Study-level information: A couple of HPV16-positive patients' cells yielded candidate HPV-specific clones and common motifs. Regarding the study as a whole: During treatment, candidate HPV-specific clones and E7-related motifs expanded in tumor. Better recurrence-free survival went with HPV-responsive T-cell expansion in HPV16-positive patients.

Over chemoradiotherapy, repertoires were sampled more than once. With respect to this clone: Its target is not known. At one boundary the junction diverges from the germline segment, which might be a read error.

CDR3 length equals 14 residues. The germline V gene has CDR1 SSHAT and CDR2 FNYEAQ (reference sequence). TCRdb's copy holds only in-frame clones and misses some; the assay was immunoSEQ multiplex PCR. The table includes 6,500 to 10,000 clones, approximately 80% detected once. The sample was gathered from a patient who underwent chemoradiotherapy. The chain employs TRBV7-7 and TRBJ2-1, with 11 bases identical to TRBD2. The receptor was isolated from a human donor with HPV-associated anogenital cancer. DNA of the CDR3: TGTGCTAGCAGCCCTAGCGGGGGGAACAATGAGCAGTTCTTC. It translates to CASSPSGGNNEQFF.